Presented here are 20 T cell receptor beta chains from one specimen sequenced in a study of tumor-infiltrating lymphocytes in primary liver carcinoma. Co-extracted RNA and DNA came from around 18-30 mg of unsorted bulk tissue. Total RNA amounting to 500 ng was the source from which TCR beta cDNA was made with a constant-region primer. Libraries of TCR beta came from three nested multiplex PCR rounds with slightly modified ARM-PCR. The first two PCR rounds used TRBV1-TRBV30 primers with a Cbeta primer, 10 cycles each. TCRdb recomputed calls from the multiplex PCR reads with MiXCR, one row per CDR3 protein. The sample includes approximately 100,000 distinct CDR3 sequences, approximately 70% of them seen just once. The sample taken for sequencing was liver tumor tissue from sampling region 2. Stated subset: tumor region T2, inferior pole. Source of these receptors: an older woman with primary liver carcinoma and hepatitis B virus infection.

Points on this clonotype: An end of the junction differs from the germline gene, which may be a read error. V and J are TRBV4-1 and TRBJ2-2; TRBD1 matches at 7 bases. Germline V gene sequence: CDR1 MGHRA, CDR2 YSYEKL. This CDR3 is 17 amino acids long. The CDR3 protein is CASSQNQVPSNTGELSF. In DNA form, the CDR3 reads TGCGCCAGCAGCCAAAACCAAGTCCCCTCGAACACAGGGGAGCTGTCTTTT.

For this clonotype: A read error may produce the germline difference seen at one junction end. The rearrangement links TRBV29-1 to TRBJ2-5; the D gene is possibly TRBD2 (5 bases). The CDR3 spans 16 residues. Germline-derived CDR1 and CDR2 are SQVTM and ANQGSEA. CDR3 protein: CSVETRGNRPSETKYF. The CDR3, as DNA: TGCAGCGTTGAAACTCGAGGGAACCGACCAAGCGAGACCAAGTACTTC.

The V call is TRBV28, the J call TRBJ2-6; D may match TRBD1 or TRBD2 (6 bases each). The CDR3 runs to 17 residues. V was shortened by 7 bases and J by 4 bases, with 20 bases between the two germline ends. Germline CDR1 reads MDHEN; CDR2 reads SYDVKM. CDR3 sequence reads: CASKSAWGATGANVLTF. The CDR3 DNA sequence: TGTGCCAGCAAGTCGGCTTGGGGGGCGACGGGGGCCAACGTCCTGACTTTC.

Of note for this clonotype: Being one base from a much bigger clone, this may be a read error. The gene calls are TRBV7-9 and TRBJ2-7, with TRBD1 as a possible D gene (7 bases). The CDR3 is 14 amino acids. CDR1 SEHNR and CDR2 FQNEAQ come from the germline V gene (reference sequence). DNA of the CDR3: TGTACCAGCAGTCCCCGGGACAGCTACGGGGGCAAGTACTTC. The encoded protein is CTSSPRDSYGGKYF.

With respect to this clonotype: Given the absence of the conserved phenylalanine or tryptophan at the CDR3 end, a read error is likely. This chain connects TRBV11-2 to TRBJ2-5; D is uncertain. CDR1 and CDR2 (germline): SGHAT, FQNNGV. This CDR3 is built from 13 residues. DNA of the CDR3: TGTGCCAGCTGCTTAGAATCCAAGGGGACCCAGTACCTA. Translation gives CASCLESKGTQYL.

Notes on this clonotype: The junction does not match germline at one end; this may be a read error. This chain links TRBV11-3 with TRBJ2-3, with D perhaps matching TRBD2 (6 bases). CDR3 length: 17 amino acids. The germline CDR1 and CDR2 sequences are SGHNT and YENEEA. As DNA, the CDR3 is TGTGCCAGCAGTTTCGGACTCGATAGCGGCCTCACAGATACGCGGTATTTT. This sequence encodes CASSFGLDSGLTDTRYF.

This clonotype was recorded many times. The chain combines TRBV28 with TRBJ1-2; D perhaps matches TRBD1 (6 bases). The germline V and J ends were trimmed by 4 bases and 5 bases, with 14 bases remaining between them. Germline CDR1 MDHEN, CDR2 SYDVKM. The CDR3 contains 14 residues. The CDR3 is CASSSKGGVYGYTF. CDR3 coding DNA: TGTGCCAGCAGTTCAAAAGGGGGGGTGTATGGCTACACCTTC.

CDR3 amino acids: CASSLGERYTEAFF. The CDR3 DNA reads TGTGCCAGCAGTTTAGGGGAGAGGTACACTGAAGCTTTCTTT. This rearrangement joins TRBV28 to TRBJ1-1; D is ambiguous. The V end lost 2 bases, the J end lost 3 bases, and 10 bases lay between the germline ends. Germline loops: CDR1 MDHEN, CDR2 SYDVKM. The length of the CDR3 is 14 residues.

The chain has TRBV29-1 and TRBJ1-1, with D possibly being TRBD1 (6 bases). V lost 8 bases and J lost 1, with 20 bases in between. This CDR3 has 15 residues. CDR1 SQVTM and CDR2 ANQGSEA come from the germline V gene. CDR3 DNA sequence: TGCAGCTTGGCCGGGACATGGGTGGGGAACACTGAAGCTTTCTTT. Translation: CSLAGTWVGNTEAFF. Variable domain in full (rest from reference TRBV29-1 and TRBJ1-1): SAVISQKPSRDICQRGTSLTIQCQVDSQVTMMFWYRQQPGQSLTLIATANQGSEATYESGFVIDKFPISRPNLTFSTLTVSNMSPEDSSIYLCSLAGTWVGNTEAFFGQGTRLTVV.

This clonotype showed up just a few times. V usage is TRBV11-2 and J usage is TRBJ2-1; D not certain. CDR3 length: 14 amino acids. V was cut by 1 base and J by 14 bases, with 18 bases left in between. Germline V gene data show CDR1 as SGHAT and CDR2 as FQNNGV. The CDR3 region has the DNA TGTGCCAGCAGCTTAGGTGGGAACCGCAATAAGGAGTTCTTC. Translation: CASSLGGNRNKEFF.

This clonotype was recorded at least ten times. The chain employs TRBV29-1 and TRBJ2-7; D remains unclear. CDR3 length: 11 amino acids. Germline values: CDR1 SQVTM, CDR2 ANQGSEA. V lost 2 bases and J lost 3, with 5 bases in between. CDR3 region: CSVEYNYEQYF. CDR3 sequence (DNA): TGCAGCGTTGAATACAACTACGAGCAGTACTTC.

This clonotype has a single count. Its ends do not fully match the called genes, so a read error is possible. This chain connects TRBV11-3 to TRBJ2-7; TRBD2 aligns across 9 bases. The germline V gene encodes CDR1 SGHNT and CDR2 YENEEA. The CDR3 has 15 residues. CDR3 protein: CAINLEGSGSYEQYF. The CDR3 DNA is TGTGCCATCAACTTAGAGGGTAGCGGGAGTTACGAGCAGTATTTC.

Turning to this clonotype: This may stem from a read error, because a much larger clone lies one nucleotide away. The CDR3 loop is CASSLAGTGDALREKPQHF. The CDR3 DNA is TGCGCCAGCAGCTTGGCCGGGACAGGGGATGCCCTTCGGGAAAAGCCCCAGCATTTT. The chain is built from TRBV5-1 and TRBJ1-5; 10 positions match TRBD1. Trimming took 0 bases from V and 8 from J; bases not matched to a gene: 17. This CDR3 contains 19 residues. Per the germline V gene, CDR1 is SGHRS and CDR2 is YFSETQ.

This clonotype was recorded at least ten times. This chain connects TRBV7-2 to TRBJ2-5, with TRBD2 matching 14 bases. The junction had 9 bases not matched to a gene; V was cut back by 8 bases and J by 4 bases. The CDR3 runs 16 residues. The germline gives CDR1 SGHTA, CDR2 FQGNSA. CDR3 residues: CASGPGLAGDGETQYF. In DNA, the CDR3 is TGTGCCAGCGGCCCGGGACTAGCGGGAGACGGAGAGACCCAGTACTTC.

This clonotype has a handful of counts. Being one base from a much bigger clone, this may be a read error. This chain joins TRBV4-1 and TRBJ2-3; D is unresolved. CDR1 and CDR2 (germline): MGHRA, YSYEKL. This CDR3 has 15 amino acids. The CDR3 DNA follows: TGCGCCAGCAGCCAAGAGGATCGAACCCCCTATACGCGGTATTTT. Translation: CASSQEDRTPYTRYF.

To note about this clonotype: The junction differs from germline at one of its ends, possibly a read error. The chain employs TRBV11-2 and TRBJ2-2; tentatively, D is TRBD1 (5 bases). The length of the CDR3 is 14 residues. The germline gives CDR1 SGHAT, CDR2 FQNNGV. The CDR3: CVSSSGPTGGELFF. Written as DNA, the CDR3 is TGTGTCAGCAGTTCTGGACCTACAGGCGGGGAGCTGTTTTTT.

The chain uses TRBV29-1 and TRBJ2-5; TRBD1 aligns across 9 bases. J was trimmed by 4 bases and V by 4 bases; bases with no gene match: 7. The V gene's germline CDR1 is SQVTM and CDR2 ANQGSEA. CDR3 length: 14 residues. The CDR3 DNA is TGCAGCGTTGTTGGGACAGGGTGCGCAGAGACCCAGTACTTC. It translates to CSVVGTGCAETQYF.

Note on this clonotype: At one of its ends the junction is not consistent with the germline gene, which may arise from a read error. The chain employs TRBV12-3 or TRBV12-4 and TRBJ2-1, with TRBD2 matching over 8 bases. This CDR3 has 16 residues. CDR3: CASSSFGAGGGDEQSF. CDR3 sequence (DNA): TGTGCCAGCAGTTCATTTGGTGCGGGAGGAGGGGATGAGCAGTCCTTC.

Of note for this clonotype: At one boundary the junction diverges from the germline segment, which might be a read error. The chain's CDR3 is CASSPPGGATYSNQPKHF. Here the CDR3 DNA reads TGCGCCAGCAGTCCCCCCGGAGGAGCCACGTATAGCAATCAGCCCAAGCATTTT. The rearrangement links TRBV28 to TRBJ1-5; D gene unclear. Germline assignment: CDR1 MDHEN and CDR2 SYDVKM. CDR3 length equals 18 residues.

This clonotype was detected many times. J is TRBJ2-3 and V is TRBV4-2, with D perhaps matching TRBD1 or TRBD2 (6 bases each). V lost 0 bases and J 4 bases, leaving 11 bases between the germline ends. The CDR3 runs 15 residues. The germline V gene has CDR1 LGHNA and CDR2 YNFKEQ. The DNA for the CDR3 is TGTGCCAGCAGCCAAGAGGAGGGGGGCTCAGATACGCAGTATTTT. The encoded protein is CASSQEEGGSDTQYF.